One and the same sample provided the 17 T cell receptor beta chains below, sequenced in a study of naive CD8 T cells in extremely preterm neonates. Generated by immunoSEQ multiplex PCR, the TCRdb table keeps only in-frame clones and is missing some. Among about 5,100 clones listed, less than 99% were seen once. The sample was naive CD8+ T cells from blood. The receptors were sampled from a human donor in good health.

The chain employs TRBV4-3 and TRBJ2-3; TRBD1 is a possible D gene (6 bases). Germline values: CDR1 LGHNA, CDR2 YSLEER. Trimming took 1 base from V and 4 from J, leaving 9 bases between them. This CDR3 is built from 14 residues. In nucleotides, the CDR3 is TGCGCCAGCAGCCAAGGCTCAGGGGCAGATACGCAGTATTTT. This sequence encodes CASSQGSGADTQYF.

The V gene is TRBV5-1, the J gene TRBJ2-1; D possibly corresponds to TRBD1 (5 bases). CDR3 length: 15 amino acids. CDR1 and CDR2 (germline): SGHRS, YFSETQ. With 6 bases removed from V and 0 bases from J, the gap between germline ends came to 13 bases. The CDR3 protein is CASTVGPGSYNEQFF. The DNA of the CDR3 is TGCGCCAGCACCGTGGGGCCTGGCTCCTACAATGAGCAGTTCTTC.

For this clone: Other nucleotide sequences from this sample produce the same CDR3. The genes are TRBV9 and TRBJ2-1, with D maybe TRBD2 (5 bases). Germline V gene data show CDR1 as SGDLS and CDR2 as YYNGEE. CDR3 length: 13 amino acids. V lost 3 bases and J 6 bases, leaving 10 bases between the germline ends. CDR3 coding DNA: TGTGCCAGCAGCGCAAGCGGCGGCAATGAGCAGTTCTTC. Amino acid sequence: CASSASGGNEQFF.

The DNA for the CDR3 is TGTGCCAGCAGTTTGCGAGCAGGGGGCTATGGCTACACCTTC. Its translation: CASSLRAGGYGYTF. The chain uses TRBV27 and TRBJ1-2; 7 nucleotides align to TRBD1. The CDR3 is 14 amino acids. J gave up 4 bases and V 3 bases, and 5 bases lay outside the gene matches. Germline CDR1 MNHEY, CDR2 SMNVEV (reference sequence).

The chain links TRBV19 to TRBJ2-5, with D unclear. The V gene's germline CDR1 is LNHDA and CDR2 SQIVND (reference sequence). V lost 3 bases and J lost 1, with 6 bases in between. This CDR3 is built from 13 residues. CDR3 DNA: TGTGCCAGTAGTATCGACACCCAAGAGACCCAGTACTTC. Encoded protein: CASSIDTQETQYF.

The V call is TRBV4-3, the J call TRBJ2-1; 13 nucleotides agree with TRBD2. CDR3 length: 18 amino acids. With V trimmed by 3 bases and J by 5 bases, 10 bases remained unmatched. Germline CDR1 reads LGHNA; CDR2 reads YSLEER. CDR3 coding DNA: TGCGCCAGCAGCCAGGTTACTAGCGGGAGGGCGTTTAACAATGAGCAGTTCTTC. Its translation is CASSQVTSGRAFNNEQFF.

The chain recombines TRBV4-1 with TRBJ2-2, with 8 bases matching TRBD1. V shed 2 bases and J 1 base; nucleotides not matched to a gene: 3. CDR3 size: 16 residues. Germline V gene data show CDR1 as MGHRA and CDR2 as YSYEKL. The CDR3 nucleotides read TGCGCCAGCAGCCAAAAAGACAGGGGGAACACCGGGGAGCTGTTTTTT. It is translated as CASSQKDRGNTGELFF.

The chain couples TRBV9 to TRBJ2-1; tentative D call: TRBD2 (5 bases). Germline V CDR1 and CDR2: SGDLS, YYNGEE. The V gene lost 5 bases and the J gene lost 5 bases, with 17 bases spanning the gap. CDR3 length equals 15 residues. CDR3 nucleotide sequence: TGTGCCAGCAGTAGCGAAGGGCTACCAGACAATGAGCAGTTCTTC. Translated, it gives CASSSEGLPDNEQFF.

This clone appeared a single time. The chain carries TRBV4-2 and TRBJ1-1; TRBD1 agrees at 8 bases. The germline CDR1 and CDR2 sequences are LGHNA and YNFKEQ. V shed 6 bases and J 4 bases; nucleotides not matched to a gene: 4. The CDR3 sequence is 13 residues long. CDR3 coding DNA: TGTGCCAGCAGGGGACAGGAGGGCACTGAAGCTTTCTTT. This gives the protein CASRGQEGTEAFF.

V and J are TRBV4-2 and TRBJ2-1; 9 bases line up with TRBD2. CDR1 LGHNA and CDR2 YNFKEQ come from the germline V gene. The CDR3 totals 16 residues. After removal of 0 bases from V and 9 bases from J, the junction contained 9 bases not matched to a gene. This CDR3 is CASSQDRAGGPSEQFF. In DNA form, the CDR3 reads TGTGCCAGCAGCCAAGATCGGGCGGGAGGGCCGAGTGAGCAGTTCTTC.

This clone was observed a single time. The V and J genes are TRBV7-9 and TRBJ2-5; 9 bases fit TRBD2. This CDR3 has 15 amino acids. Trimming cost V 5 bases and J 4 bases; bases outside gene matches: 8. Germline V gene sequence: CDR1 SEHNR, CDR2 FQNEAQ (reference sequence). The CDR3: CASSASAGGRETQYF. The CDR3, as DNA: TGTGCCAGCAGCGCTAGCGCGGGAGGGCGAGAGACCCAGTACTTC.

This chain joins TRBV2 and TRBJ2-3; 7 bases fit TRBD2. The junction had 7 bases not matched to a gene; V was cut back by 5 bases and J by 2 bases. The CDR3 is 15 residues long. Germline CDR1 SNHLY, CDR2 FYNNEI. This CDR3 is CASSSGARFTDTQYF. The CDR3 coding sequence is TGTGCCAGCAGTAGCGGGGCTCGGTTCACAGATACGCAGTATTTT.

CDR3 nucleotide sequence: TGTGCCAGCAGCCCGCAGACCTACGAGCAGTACTTC. It encodes CASSPQTYEQYF. The chain links TRBV12-1 to TRBJ2-7; TRBD1 was called by the table and not checked on the DNA. TRBV12-1 is given as a pseudogene. The CDR3 contains 12 residues.

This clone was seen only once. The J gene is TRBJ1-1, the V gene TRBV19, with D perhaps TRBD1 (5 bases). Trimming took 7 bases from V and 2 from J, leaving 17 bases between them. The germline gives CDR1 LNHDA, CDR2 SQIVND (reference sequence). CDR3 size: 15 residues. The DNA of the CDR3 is TGTGCCAGTACCCAACCGGGGGAAACAAACACTGAAGCTTTCTTT. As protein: CASTQPGETNTEAFF.

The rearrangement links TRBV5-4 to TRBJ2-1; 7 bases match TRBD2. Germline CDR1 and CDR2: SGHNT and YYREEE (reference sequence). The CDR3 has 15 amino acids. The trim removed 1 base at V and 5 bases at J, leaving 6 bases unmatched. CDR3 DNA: TGTGCCAGCAGCTTGCGGCGGGAGACTCACAATGAGCAGTTCTTC. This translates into CASSLRRETHNEQFF.

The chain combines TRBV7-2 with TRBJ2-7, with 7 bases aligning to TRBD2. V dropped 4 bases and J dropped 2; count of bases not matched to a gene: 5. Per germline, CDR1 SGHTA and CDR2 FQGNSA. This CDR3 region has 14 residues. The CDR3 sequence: CASSSRTRPYEQYF. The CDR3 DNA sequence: TGTGCCAGCAGCTCAAGGACTAGGCCCTACGAGCAGTACTTC.

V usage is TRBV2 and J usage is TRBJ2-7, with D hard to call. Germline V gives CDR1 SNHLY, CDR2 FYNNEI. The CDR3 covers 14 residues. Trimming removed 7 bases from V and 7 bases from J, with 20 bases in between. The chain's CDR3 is CASTQSSWPKEQYF. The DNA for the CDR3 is TGTGCCAGCACTCAATCATCATGGCCAAAGGAGCAGTACTTC.